This TCR beta chain was recorded in a study of T-cell reconstitution after alpha-beta-depleted transplantation in children. Unique molecular identifiers were built into the TCRbeta library. Each CDR3 protein is one row after TCRdb ran MiXCR on the PCR reads. Of approximately 640,000 distinct CDR3 sequences listed, roughly 15% are singletons. This clonotype has at least ten counts. The CDR3 extends over 14 amino acids. Germline values: CDR1 MNHEY, CDR2 SVGAGI. Trimming took 2 bases from V and 4 from J, leaving 11 bases between them. The clonotype originates from a human donor who donated a stem cell graft to a child with acute myeloid leukemia. Specimen: PBMCs from the stem cell graft donor, collected from the stem cell graft. This chain connects TRBV6-5 to TRBJ1-2; no firm D call. CDR3 coding DNA: TGTGCCAGCAGTTACGAAAAGGGATCCTATGGCTACACCTTC. This codes for CASSYEKGSYGYTF.